The next 30 T cell receptor beta chains were all read from a single sample in a study of cytomegalovirus exposure and HLA in healthy donors. The study ran its PCR with 60 Vbeta and 13 Jbeta primers. Assay: immunoSEQ multiplex PCR; the TCRdb copy retains only in-frame clones and omits some. The sample lists about 120,000 clones; 65% to 90% were seen once. Sequencing input: PBMCs. These receptor sequences come from a woman between 40 and 55 years old in good health and CMV-seronegative.

V and J are TRBV5-4 and TRBJ2-3, with TRBD2 matching 11 bases. Germline V CDR1 and CDR2: SGHNT, YYREEE (reference sequence). V shed 7 bases, J shed 5 bases, and the junction held 9 bases outside the gene matches. There are 15 residues in the CDR3. The CDR3 reads CASGELAGVVDTQYF. The DNA of the CDR3 is TGTGCCAGCGGCGAACTAGCGGGAGTCGTAGATACGCAGTATTTT.

The sample holds one count of this clone. The chain employs TRBV2 and TRBJ2-3; 7 bases map to TRBD2. V lost 2 bases to trimming and J lost 2 bases; unmatched junction nucleotides: 10. Per germline, CDR1 SNHLY and CDR2 FYNNEI. The CDR3 is 17 amino acids. CDR3 nucleotides: TGTGCCAGCAGTGAAAAAGGGCGGGAGAGAGACACAGATACGCAGTATTTT. This sequence encodes CASSEKGRERDTDTQYF.

This rearrangement joins TRBV9 to TRBJ1-2; no definite D call. With 0 bases removed from V and 4 bases from J, the gap between germline ends came to 13 bases. The CDR3 totals 15 residues. Germline V lookup: CDR1 SGDLS, CDR2 YYNGEE. CDR3 sequence (DNA): TGTGCCAGCAGCGTAGGCGGGCCTTCCCTCTATGGCTACACCTTC. Translation: CASSVGGPSLYGYTF.

The CDR3 sequence: CSALPRPSGGEETQYF. As DNA, the CDR3 is TGCAGCGCACTACCCCGGCCTAGCGGGGGGGAAGAGACCCAGTACTTC. The chain uses TRBV29-1 and TRBJ2-5; 12 bases line up with TRBD2. With 7 bases clipped from V and 3 bases from J, the junction kept 12 bases outside the gene matches. The CDR3 has 16 residues. Germline V CDR1 and CDR2: SQVTM, ANQGSEA.

The rearrangement links TRBV5-3 to TRBJ2-6, with 9 positions matching TRBD1. TRBV5-3 is recorded as an ORF, its role being uncertain. V lost 3 bases to trimming and J lost 0 bases; unmatched junction nucleotides: 19. CDR3 length: 22 amino acids. This chain's CDR3 is CARSYILEDRTGVSSGANVLTF. CDR3 bases: TGTGCCAGAAGCTACATATTAGAGGATCGGACAGGGGTGAGCTCTGGGGCCAACGTCCTGACTTTC.

This chain connects TRBV7-9 to TRBJ1-2; D unclear. Trimming stripped 4 bases from V and 5 bases from J, with 14 bases between. The CDR3 is made up of 14 amino acids. The germline V gene has CDR1 SEHNR and CDR2 FQNEAQ (reference sequence). In DNA form, the CDR3 reads TGTGCCAGCAGCTCCAGTGTATCCGGGTATGGCTACACCTTC. Protein sequence: CASSSSVSGYGYTF.

The J gene is TRBJ2-1, the V gene TRBV18, with 7 bases fitting TRBD2. Germline V gene lookup returns CDR1 KGHSH and CDR2 LQKENI. V shed 3 bases and J 7 bases; nucleotides not matched to a gene: 3. This CDR3 region has 13 residues. The CDR3 region is CASSPGTMNEQFF. The CDR3 DNA follows: TGTGCCAGCTCACCCGGGACTATGAATGAGCAGTTCTTC.

The rearrangement uses TRBV9 and TRBJ2-5; 10 positions agree with TRBD2. The V and J ends lost 0 bases and 4 bases, in that order; junction bases with no gene match: 3. Germline V gives CDR1 SGDLS, CDR2 YYNGEE. The CDR3 extends over 15 amino acids. CDR3 region: CASSVESSGRETQYF. DNA for the CDR3: TGTGCCAGCAGCGTAGAGTCTAGCGGGAGAGAGACCCAGTACTTC. Full variable domain (remainder filled in from reference TRBV9 and TRBJ2-5): DSGVTQTPKHLITATGQRVTLRCSPRSGDLSVYWYQQSLDQGLQFLIQYYNGEERAKGNILERFSAQQFPDLHSELNLSSLELGDSALYFCASSVESSGRETQYFGPGTRLLVL.

This rearrangement joins TRBV27 to TRBJ1-2; possibly TRBD1 for D (6 bases). This CDR3 region has 13 residues. Germline CDR1 MNHEY, CDR2 SMNVEV (reference sequence). V was pared by 4 bases and J by 3 bases, with 9 bases between. The CDR3 is CASSSGQYYGYTF. For the CDR3, the DNA is TGTGCCAGCAGTTCCGGACAGTACTATGGCTACACCTTC.

There are a few counts of this clone. The chain is built from TRBV7-3 and TRBJ2-6; D is undetermined. CDR1 SGHTA and CDR2 FQGTGA come from the germline V gene. V was pared by 4 bases and J by 1 base, with 14 bases between. CDR3 size: 17 residues. DNA for the CDR3: TGTGCCAGCAGCTACTCTCCCGTCGGTTCTGGGGCCAACGTCCTGACTTTC. This sequence encodes CASSYSPVGSGANVLTF.

The gene calls are TRBV6-1 and TRBJ1-4; 9 bases map to TRBD1. From germline, CDR1 is MNHNS and CDR2 SASEGT. With 11 bases clipped from V and 5 bases from J, the junction kept 12 bases outside the gene matches. This CDR3 comprises 15 residues. The CDR3 sequence: CAGATPGQGNEKLFF. The CDR3 nucleotides read TGTGCCGGCGCTACGCCGGGACAGGGAAATGAAAAACTGTTTTTT.

V and J are TRBV27 and TRBJ2-6; TRBD2 agrees at 15 bases. V lost 5 bases, J lost 3 bases, and 2 bases stayed unmatched. The CDR3 is 17 amino acids. CDR1 and CDR2 from the germline V gene are MNHEY and SMNVEV (reference sequence). The CDR3 protein is CASSQGLAGGGANVLTF. The CDR3 nucleotides read TGTGCCAGCAGTCAGGGACTAGCGGGAGGTGGGGCCAACGTCCTGACTTTC.

This clone was detected only once. The rearrangement uses TRBV11-2 and TRBJ2-7; a weak D match, TRBD2 (5 bases). Trimming removed 4 bases from V and 7 bases from J, with 14 bases in between. The CDR3 contains 13 residues. Germline loops: CDR1 SGHAT, CDR2 FQNNGV. In DNA, the CDR3 is TGTGCCAGCAGCTCGCGGACTCCCAGGGAGCAGTACTTC. This gives the protein CASSSRTPREQYF.

The gene calls are TRBV28 and TRBJ1-2; D perhaps matches TRBD1 (6 bases). The CDR3 has 14 amino acids. The germline V gene has CDR1 MDHEN and CDR2 SYDVKM. V was shortened by 5 bases and J by 6 bases, with 16 bases between the two germline ends. CDR3 bases: TGTGCCAGCAGTGCCTCCCGGGACATCCATGGCTACACCTTC. Translation: CASSASRDIHGYTF.

This clone showed up just once. The V call is TRBV4-2, the J call TRBJ1-2, with D maybe TRBD1 (6 bases). V was shortened by 3 bases and J by 6 bases, with 23 bases between the two germline ends. In germline, CDR1 is LGHNA, CDR2 YNFKEQ. The CDR3 length is 17 residues. The CDR3 region is CASSQRRSLTGFDGYTF. Written as DNA, the CDR3 is TGTGCCAGCAGCCAGAGGAGATCCCTAACAGGGTTTGATGGCTACACCTTC.

The chain joins TRBV5-1 to TRBJ2-3, with a weak D call TRBD1 (5 bases). The V end lost 1 base, the J end lost 2 bases, and 11 bases lay between the germline ends. Germline V gene data show CDR1 as SGHRS and CDR2 as YFSETQ. This CDR3 is 15 amino acids long. The CDR3 spells CASSLTGSFTDTQYF. As DNA, the CDR3 is TGCGCCAGCAGCTTGACAGGATCTTTCACAGATACGCAGTATTTT.

The V and J genes are TRBV5-6 and TRBJ2-2; possible D gene TRBD1, 6 bases. Germline V lookup: CDR1 SGHDT, CDR2 YYEEEE. This CDR3 comprises 14 residues. Trimming shortened V by 4 bases and J by 3 bases, and 10 bases separated the two germline ends. CDR3 in DNA: TGTGCCAGCAGCCCTGGACAGTACACCGGGGAGCTGTTTTTT. This translates into CASSPGQYTGELFF.

This rearrangement joins TRBV28 to TRBJ2-1; D not certain. The CDR3 has 16 amino acids. From germline, CDR1 is MDHEN and CDR2 SYDVKM. V lost 7 bases to trimming and J lost 6 bases, with 22 bases between them. The CDR3 loop reads CASTFPNPGDTNEQFF. The CDR3 coding sequence is TGTGCCAGCACCTTTCCCAACCCCGGAGATACCAATGAGCAGTTCTTC.

The chain recombines TRBV29-1 with TRBJ2-5; D is perhaps TRBD1 (6 bases). The J call may be wrong; the DNA end is better matched by TRBJ2-7. The CDR3 is 13 residues long. From germline, CDR1 is SQVTM and CDR2 ANQGSEA. CDR3 region: CSVPTDRPYEQYF. CDR3 sequence (DNA): TGCAGCGTCCCAACCGACAGGCCTTACGAGCAGTACTTC.

The V and J genes are TRBV14 and TRBJ2-5; the match to TRBD1 covers 7 bases. This CDR3 is 16 amino acids long. Trimming at V came to 0 bases and at J to 3 bases, leaving 7 bases not matched to a gene. The germline V gene has CDR1 SGHDN and CDR2 FVKESK. In nucleotides, the CDR3 is TGTGCCAGCAGCCAAGAATCCCCGGGACAGAAAGAGACCCAGTACTTC. Protein product: CASSQESPGQKETQYF.

This clone was recorded once. J is TRBJ2-5 and V is TRBV19; D is undetermined. The CDR3 sequence is 11 residues long. The ends were cut back, 3 bases at V and 5 bases at J, with 4 bases in the middle. The germline gives CDR1 LNHDA, CDR2 SQIVND (reference sequence). The CDR3 loop is CASSIRETQYF. Here the CDR3 DNA reads TGTGCCAGTAGTATTCGGGAGACCCAGTACTTC. The full variable domain, its missing parts supplied by reference TRBV19 and TRBJ2-5, is DGGITQSPKYLFRKEGQNVTLSCEQNLNHDAMYWYRQDPGQGLRLIYYSQIVNDFQKGDIAEGYSVSREKKESFPLTVTSAQKNPTAFYLCASSIRETQYFGPGTRLLVL.

The chain joins TRBV6-1 to TRBJ1-2; the D gene is possibly TRBD1 (5 bases). Germline CDR1 MNHNS, CDR2 SASEGT. CDR3 length equals 15 residues. Trimming removed 5 bases from V and 2 bases from J, with 15 bases in between. CDR3 region: CASSPQGGSNYGYTF. Here the CDR3 DNA reads TGTGCCAGCAGTCCTCAGGGAGGCTCCAACTATGGCTACACCTTC.

The chain uses TRBV9 and TRBJ2-1; TRBD1 agrees at 10 bases. CDR3 length: 13 amino acids. In germline, CDR1 is SGDLS, CDR2 YYNGEE. Trimming took 3 bases from V and 8 from J; bases not matched to a gene: 2. The CDR3 DNA sequence: TGTGCCAGCAGCGGACAGGGGGCGGATGAGCAGTTCTTC. Amino acid sequence: CASSGQGADEQFF.

This chain uses TRBV10-3 with TRBJ1-2; 9 nucleotides match TRBD1. The germline V gene encodes CDR1 ENHRY and CDR2 SYGVKD. This CDR3 spans 13 amino acids. V gave up 6 bases and J gave up 2 bases; unmatched junction bases: 1. The CDR3 protein is CAISGQGNYGYTF. DNA for the CDR3: TGTGCCATCAGCGGACAGGGGAACTATGGCTACACCTTC.

This clone was seen a few times. This sequence joins TRBV6-5 and TRBJ1-5, with D perhaps TRBD1 (5 bases). The CDR3 extends over 14 amino acids. CDR1 and CDR2 from the germline V gene are MNHEY and SVGAGI. The V and J ends lost 6 bases and 3 bases respectively, with 12 bases between them. The CDR3 nucleotides are TGTGCCAGCAGGACCGACAGAAACAATCAGCCCCAGCATTTT. Translating it yields CASRTDRNNQPQHF.

This chain connects TRBV28 to TRBJ2-1, with 8 bases fitting TRBD2. There are 17 residues in the CDR3. Germline CDR1 reads MDHEN; CDR2 reads SYDVKM. J was trimmed by 1 base and V by 4 bases; bases with no gene match: 9. CDR3: CASSSSWAGGSYNEQFF. In nucleotides, the CDR3 is TGTGCCAGCAGTTCGTCCTGGGCGGGAGGTTCCTACAATGAGCAGTTCTTC.

A few counts support this clone. J is TRBJ1-1 and V is TRBV2; 7 nucleotides match TRBD1. Per the germline V gene, CDR1 is SNHLY and CDR2 is FYNNEI. V lost 4 bases and J lost 7; bases outside the gene matches: 6. CDR3 length: 13 amino acids. As DNA, the CDR3 is TGTGCCAGCAGTGTACCCACAGGGGTTGAAGCTTTCTTT. This encodes CASSVPTGVEAFF.

V and J are TRBV19 and TRBJ2-5; D is possibly TRBD1 (6 bases). V was pared by 5 bases and J by 1 base, with 14 bases between. The CDR3 has 15 amino acids. Germline loops: CDR1 LNHDA, CDR2 SQIVND (reference sequence). In nucleotides, the CDR3 is TGTGCCAGTAGTCCATTTCAGGGGCCCCAAGAGACCCAGTACTTC. Encoded protein: CASSPFQGPQETQYF.

This chain links TRBV6-6 with TRBJ2-3, with TRBD2 matching 8 bases. Germline V gene sequence: CDR1 MNHNY, CDR2 SVGAGI (reference sequence). The J segment lost 1 base and the V segment lost 0 bases, leaving 3 bases of the junction unmatched. This CDR3 has 16 amino acids. In nucleotides, the CDR3 is TGTGCCAGCAGTTACTCCCTTAGCGGGGGCACAGATACGCAGTATTTT. Residues: CASSYSLSGGTDTQYF.

The chain couples TRBV10-2 to TRBJ1-2; 10 bases fit TRBD1. The CDR3 contains 16 residues. Germline assignment: CDR1 WSHSY and CDR2 SAAADI. Trimming removed 3 bases from V and 7 bases from J; junction bases left unmatched: 11. The chain's CDR3 is CASSEVSGQGEGGYTF. For the CDR3, the DNA is TGCGCCAGCAGTGAAGTCAGCGGACAGGGGGAGGGTGGCTACACCTTC.